This T cell receptor (beta chain) was found in a study of T cells expressing NK-cell markers. CDR3 size: 13 residues. Germline CDR1 is SGHTA and CDR2 is FQGNSA. Researchers built TCR beta cDNA using 5'RACE template switching with UMIs. TCRdb reprocessed the 5' RACE reads; each CDR3 protein has one entry and no DNA is given. Here the sample table reports some 150,000 distinct CDR3 sequences. This sequence originates from a man in his late teens or twenties in good health. J is TRBJ2-7 and V is TRBV7-2; absent DNA, TCRdb's TRBD2 call cannot be checked. Sequenced material: blood T cells: a sorted CD56 or NKG2C T cell subset, CD4+ or CD8+ T cells, or bulk PBMC T cells (not recorded which). CDR3 sequence reads: CASSSGLAYEQYF.